The 9 T cell receptor beta chains given below trace back to one sample, sequenced in a study of T cells in localized non-small cell lung cancer. Sequencing used immunoSEQ multiplex PCR; TCRdb keeps in-frame clones, though not all of them. The table has 40,000 or so clones, under 90% seen once. Sequenced here: peripheral blood mononuclear cells, sampled before any cancer treatment. These receptors were taken from a male donor at least 60 years old with stage II lung adenocarcinoma.

V usage is TRBV6-5 and J usage is TRBJ1-5; no firm D call. The CDR3 is 15 amino acids. Germline V gene sequence: CDR1 MNHEY, CDR2 SVGAGI. V was trimmed by 2 bases and J by 3 bases, leaving 11 bases between them. The DNA for the CDR3 is TGTGCCAGCAGTTACGATGGTCGCCTCAATCAGCCCCAGCATTTT. This codes for CASSYDGRLNQPQHF.

The chain links TRBV28 to TRBJ2-1; 8 bases fit TRBD1. Per the germline V gene, CDR1 is MDHEN and CDR2 is SYDVKM. V dropped 6 bases and J dropped 5; count of bases not matched to a gene: 12. The CDR3 sequence is 16 residues long. The CDR3: CASSVNVAGGHNEQFF. CDR3 DNA: TGTGCCAGCAGCGTAAACGTTGCAGGGGGCCACAATGAGCAGTTCTTC.

In its sample, this clone was seen a few times. The J gene is TRBJ1-1, the V gene TRBV18; unclear D gene. Germline CDR1 KGHSH, CDR2 LQKENI. Trimming took off 6 bases at V and 0 bases at J, with 11 bases between the two ends. The length of the CDR3 is 14 residues. CDR3 amino acids: CASSPSPMNTEAFF. The DNA for the CDR3 is TGTGCCAGCTCTCCCAGCCCCATGAACACTGAAGCTTTCTTT. Full variable domain (rest looked up from reference TRBV18 and TRBJ1-1): NAGVMQNPRHLVRRRGQEARLRCSPMKGHSHVYWYRQLPEEGLKFMVYLQKENIIDESGMPKERFSAEFPKEGPSILRIQQVVRGDSAAYFCASSPSPMNTEAFFGQGTRLTVV.

V gene TRBV27 combines with J gene TRBJ2-1; TRBD1 matches 9 bases. The germline CDR1 and CDR2 sequences are MNHEY and SMNVEV (reference sequence). V was clipped by 6 bases and J by 6 bases; unmatched bases: 3. The CDR3 has 13 amino acids. CDR3 sequence reads: CASRVDRGNEQFF. Here the CDR3 DNA reads TGTGCCAGCAGGGTGGACAGGGGCAATGAGCAGTTCTTC.

The chain recombines TRBV19 with TRBJ1-1; D uncertain. The CDR3 sequence is 11 residues long. Germline V gives CDR1 LNHDA, CDR2 SQIVND (reference sequence). V was clipped by 7 bases and J by 6 bases, with 9 bases between them. In nucleotides, the CDR3 is TGTGCCAGTATTAGCCCTCCTGAAGCTTTCTTT. This encodes CASISPPEAFF.

The V and J genes are TRBV27 and TRBJ2-1; 7 bases match TRBD2. Germline trimming cut 5 bases from V and 7 bases from J; bases unmatched to any gene: 11. The CDR3 extends over 15 amino acids. Germline lookup yields CDR1 MNHEY and CDR2 SMNVEV (reference sequence). The CDR3 DNA is TGTGCCAGCAGTGCTCTAGCGGCAAATTGGAATGAGCAGTTCTTC. Amino acid sequence: CASSALAANWNEQFF.

The chain recombines TRBV7-2 with TRBJ2-1, with D uncertain. Germline V gene data show CDR1 as SGHTA and CDR2 as FQGNSA. This CDR3 comprises 11 residues. V gave up 1 base and J gave up 9 bases, with 4 bases separating them. The CDR3 region has the DNA TGTGCCAGCAGCTTAGAACGTGAGCAGTTCTTC. Translating gives CASSLEREQFF. The complete variable domain, with remaining parts taken from reference TRBV7-2 and TRBJ2-1, reads GAGVSQSPSNKVTEKGKDVELRCDPISGHTALYWYRQSLGQGLEFLIYFQGNSAPDKSGLPSDRFSAERTGGSVSTLTIQRTQQEDSAVYLCASSLEREQFFGPGTRLTVL.

The CDR3 DNA sequence: TGCGCCAGCAGCTGGACTATTCAAGAGACCCAGTACTTC. The encoded protein is CASSWTIQETQYF. This rearrangement joins TRBV5-1 to TRBJ2-5; tentatively, D is TRBD2 (6 bases). V was clipped by 3 bases and J by 2 bases, with 8 bases between them. CDR1 SGHRS and CDR2 YFSETQ come from the germline V gene. The CDR3 sequence is 13 residues long.

The chain has TRBV4-2 and TRBJ1-2; D unclear. V lost 0 bases to trimming and J lost 2 bases, with 10 bases between them. The CDR3 runs to 15 residues. CDR1 and CDR2 (germline): LGHNA, YNFKEQ. Here the CDR3 reads CASSQDQPVNYGYTF. The CDR3, as DNA: TGTGCCAGCAGCCAAGATCAGCCAGTCAACTATGGCTACACCTTC.